Presented here are 9 T cell receptor beta chains from one specimen sequenced in a study of cytomegalovirus exposure and HLA in healthy donors. Use of 60 Vbeta and 13 Jbeta primers characterized the PCR. This table comes from immunoSEQ multiplex PCR, and its TCRdb copy is limited to in-frame clones, with some not included. Of 180,000 or so clones listed, roughly 77% are singletons. Sequences were obtained from PBMCs. These TCRs come from a woman aged 30 to 39 in good health and CMV-seropositive.

The gene calls are TRBV10-3 and TRBJ1-2; TRBD1 might be the D (5 bases). In germline, CDR1 is ENHRY, CDR2 SYGVKD. The CDR3 covers 14 residues. Trimming stripped 3 bases from V and 8 bases from J, with 16 bases between. CDR3 DNA sequence: TGTGCCATCAGTGACGCCGGGGGGGGAGGAGGCTACACCTTC. Its protein product is CAISDAGGGGGYTF.

The sample holds one count of this clone. The J gene is TRBJ1-2, the V gene TRBV4-2; no clear D. There are 14 residues in the CDR3. The germline CDR1 and CDR2 sequences are LGHNA and YNFKEQ. The V and J ends lost 0 bases and 8 bases respectively, with 13 bases between them. CDR3 in amino acids: CASSQEEGERGYTF. DNA of the CDR3: TGTGCCAGCAGCCAAGAGGAGGGAGAAAGGGGCTACACCTTC.

This clone was seen only a few times. The rearrangement links TRBV5-6 to TRBJ1-5, with a weak D call TRBD1 (6 bases). Trimming left V 3 bases short and J 2 bases short, with 9 bases between. Germline assignment: CDR1 SGHDT and CDR2 YYEEEE. This CDR3 comprises 14 residues. As DNA, the CDR3 is TGTGCCAGCAGCTCAGGGGTAGGCAATCAGCCCCAGCATTTT. Residues: CASSSGVGNQPQHF.

The chain uses TRBV7-2 and TRBJ2-7; 8 bases are shared with TRBD1. CDR3 length equals 14 residues. Per the germline V gene, CDR1 is SGHTA and CDR2 is FQGNSA. After removal of 0 bases from V and 8 bases from J, the junction contained 6 bases not matched to a gene. The chain's CDR3 is CASSLARTGFQQYF. CDR3 nucleotides: TGTGCCAGCAGCTTAGCCCGGACAGGGTTTCAGCAGTACTTC.

This clone was counted once. V gene TRBV28 combines with J gene TRBJ2-2, with D possibly matching TRBD2 (5 bases). In germline, CDR1 is MDHEN, CDR2 SYDVKM. Trimming shortened V by 3 bases and J by 5 bases, and 13 bases separated the two germline ends. There are 15 residues in the CDR3. CDR3 bases: TGTGCCAGCAGTTTTAGGAGTAGGGAGACCGGGGAGCTGTTTTTT. This encodes CASSFRSRETGELFF.

V gene TRBV6-5 combines with J gene TRBJ1-2, with 8 bases matching TRBD1. Unmatched junction bases numbered 12, after V lost 6 bases and J lost 9 bases. The length of the CDR3 is 14 residues. CDR1 and CDR2 from the germline V gene are MNHEY and SVGAGI. The chain's CDR3 is CASSTGQVGGSYTF. The CDR3 coding sequence is TGTGCCAGCAGCACGGGACAGGTGGGTGGGAGCTACACCTTC.

V is TRBV7-2 and J is TRBJ2-5; 8 nucleotides align to TRBD2. Germline lookup yields CDR1 SGHTA and CDR2 FQGNSA. This CDR3 has 15 amino acids. V lost 1 base to trimming and J lost 4 bases; unmatched junction nucleotides: 5. Here the CDR3 reads CASSLVGAGGETQYF. For the CDR3, the DNA is TGTGCCAGCAGCTTAGTCGGGGCGGGGGGAGAGACCCAGTACTTC.

The chain is built from TRBV13 and TRBJ2-7, with 11 bases that match TRBD2. From germline, CDR1 is PRHDT and CDR2 FYEKMQ (reference sequence). The CDR3 covers 16 residues. Trimming took 1 base from V and 3 from J; bases not matched to a gene: 5. In DNA, the CDR3 is TGTGCCAGCAGCTTAGAGGTAGCGGGGGGGGGCTACGAGCAGTACTTC. This sequence encodes CASSLEVAGGGYEQYF.

The V call is TRBV7-3, the J call TRBJ2-3; 7 nucleotides agree with TRBD2. The V gene end was trimmed by 1 base and the J gene end by 4 bases; junction bases not matched to a gene: 8. Germline CDR1 is SGHTA and CDR2 is FQGTGA. The CDR3 totals 16 residues. The DNA of the CDR3 is TGTGCCAGCAGCTTAATCGGGGGGTTAGGGTCAGATACGCAGTATTTT. This gives the protein CASSLIGGLGSDTQYF.